These 14 T cell receptor beta chains came from one sample sequenced in a study of shared clonotypes between healthy human individuals (dated by TCRdb to the early 2020s). Receptors were amplified or captured by the immunoSEQ multiplex PCR assay. TCRdb provides this immuneACCESS table in a form limited to in-frame rearrangements. Some clones are lacking; in checked studies, under half of them reflect an unresolved V gene, and why the rest are absent is not known. The sample table shows about 2.1 million clones, and about 94% are seen once. Jointly, the top ten make up about 1.6% of the sample. CD8 naive samples consisted of CD45RO-negative cells that were positively selected for CCR7, yielding a CD45RA+CCR7+ population without TemRA cells. Sequenced: naive CD8+ T cells from PBMCs. The cell subset or site label corresponds to: CD45RA+CCR7+. These receptors all stem from a man aged 18 to 30 in good health. Some clones in this sample may be carry-over from other donors' samples.

This sequence joins TRBV6-5 and TRBJ2-5; TRBD2 matches 7 bases. The J call is in doubt because the DNA end fits TRBJ2-7 better. This CDR3 has 15 residues. Germline-derived CDR1 and CDR2 are MNHEY and SVGAGI. CDR3 DNA sequence: TGTGCCAGCAGTTTAATCGGGAGGAGCTCCTACGAGCAGTACTTC. Residues: CASSLIGRSSYEQYF.

This sequence joins TRBV7-9 and TRBJ2-7, with TRBD1 matching over 7 bases. This CDR3 has 18 residues. Germline V gene sequence: CDR1 SEHNR, CDR2 FQNEAQ (reference sequence). The junction had 16 bases not matched to a gene; V was cut back by 5 bases and J by 0 bases. The DNA for the CDR3 is TGTGCCAGCAGCACCGACAGGGTTGGCTCGAGGATCTCCTACGAGCAGTACTTC. Its translation is CASSTDRVGSRISYEQYF.

The V gene is TRBV28, the J gene TRBJ1-2; D may be TRBD1 (6 bases). The V and J ends lost 7 bases and 3 bases respectively, with 9 bases between them. The CDR3 extends over 12 amino acids. Per the germline V gene, CDR1 is MDHEN and CDR2 is SYDVKM. The CDR3 sequence is CASNSGDYGYTF. CDR3 nucleotide sequence: TGTGCCAGCAATTCAGGGGACTATGGCTACACCTTC.

The V and J genes are TRBV19 and TRBJ1-2; D not certain. Germline assignment: CDR1 LNHDA and CDR2 SQIVND (reference sequence). CDR3 length: 16 amino acids. V was cut by 0 bases and J by 1 base, with 12 bases left in between. CDR3 nucleotide sequence: TGTGCCAGTAGTATAGATCTCGCAGCCGTTAACTATGGCTACACCTTC. This translates into CASSIDLAAVNYGYTF.

This chain connects TRBV4-1 to TRBJ2-2; D gene uncertain. This CDR3 is 14 amino acids long. V was shortened by 2 bases and J by 8 bases, with 12 bases between the two germline ends. Germline CDR1 reads MGHRA; CDR2 reads YSYEKL. CDR3 nucleotide sequence: TGCGCCAGCAGCCAACGGTTTCCAGCGGGGGAGCTGTTTTTT. Translation: CASSQRFPAGELFF.

This clone showed up just once. The chain has TRBV29-1 and TRBJ1-2, with D hard to call. Germline V lookup: CDR1 SQVTM, CDR2 ANQGSEA. The CDR3 sequence is 11 residues long. V was clipped by 6 bases and J by 7 bases, with 12 bases between them. CDR3 region: CSVRPAGGYTF. CDR3 DNA sequence: TGCAGCGTCCGCCCGGCGGGTGGCTACACCTTC.

In DNA form, the CDR3 reads TGTGCCACCTGGGGCCTTGCGGATCAGCCCCAGCATTTT. Protein: CATWGLADQPQHF. This chain uses TRBV28 with TRBJ1-5; possibly TRBD1 for D (5 bases). Germline lookup yields CDR1 MDHEN and CDR2 SYDVKM. The ends were cut back, 10 bases at V and 5 bases at J, with 15 bases in the middle. The CDR3 extends over 13 amino acids.

This clone was observed a handful of times. The chain carries TRBV27 and TRBJ1-4; no firm D call. The CDR3 has 14 residues. Germline V CDR1 and CDR2: MNHEY, SMNVEV (reference sequence). The ends were cut back, 6 bases at V and 4 bases at J, with 12 bases in the middle. CDR3 sequence: CASSIRSFNEKLFF. The CDR3 DNA reads as TGTGCCAGCAGCATACGATCGTTTAATGAAAAACTGTTTTTT.

The CDR3 region is CASSQDPGEREKLFF. CDR3 bases: TGCGCCAGCAGCCAAGACCCAGGGGAGAGGGAAAAACTGTTTTTT. The gene calls are TRBV4-3 and TRBJ1-4, with D perhaps matching TRBD1 (6 bases). The CDR3 has 15 amino acids. Trimming removed 0 bases at V and 8 bases at J, with 13 bases between. Per the germline V gene, CDR1 is LGHNA and CDR2 is YSLEER.

This chain connects TRBV11-2 to TRBJ2-3; D may be TRBD1 or TRBD2 (5 bases each). V dropped 1 base and J dropped 1 base, with 15 bases sitting between them. The length of the CDR3 is 17 residues. Germline V gives CDR1 SGHAT, CDR2 FQNNGV. This chain's CDR3 is CASSLVILGERTDTQYF. DNA for the CDR3: TGTGCCAGCAGCTTAGTCATTTTGGGGGAGCGCACAGATACGCAGTATTTT. Combining the CDR3 with reference TRBV11-2 and TRBJ2-3 gives the whole variable domain EAGVAQSPRYKIIEKRQSVAFWCNPISGHATLYWYQQILGQGPKLLIQFQNNGVVDDSQLPKDRFSAERLKGVDSTLKIQPAKLEDSAVYLCASSLVILGERTDTQYFGPGTRLTVL.

V gene TRBV27 combines with J gene TRBJ2-5; 9 bases line up with TRBD1. Trimming removed 2 bases from V and 2 bases from J; junction bases left unmatched: 15. There are 19 residues in the CDR3. Per germline, CDR1 MNHEY and CDR2 SMNVEV (reference sequence). CDR3 amino acids: CASSLTRDRAGMGQETQYF. Here the CDR3 DNA reads TGTGCCAGCAGTTTAACCCGGGACAGGGCCGGGATGGGTCAAGAGACCCAGTACTTC.

The chain is built from TRBV7-8 and TRBJ2-1; D is possibly TRBD1 (5 bases). The V end lost 0 bases, the J end lost 2 bases, and 20 bases lay between the germline ends. Per germline, CDR1 SGHVS and CDR2 FQNEAQ. CDR3 length: 19 residues. The CDR3: CASSLAGIKPGRPYNEQFF. CDR3 DNA: TGTGCCAGCAGCTTAGCGGGTATCAAGCCAGGGCGTCCCTACAATGAGCAGTTCTTC.

Of note for this clone: Other DNA sequences in this sample translate to the same CDR3. V gene TRBV28 combines with J gene TRBJ2-1; no reliable D call. V was shortened by 4 bases and J by 7 bases, with 5 bases between the two germline ends. This CDR3 comprises 11 residues. Germline CDR1 MDHEN, CDR2 SYDVKM. CDR3 region: CASSSLNEQFF. CDR3 nucleotide sequence: TGTGCCAGCAGTTCCCTGAATGAGCAGTTCTTC.

J is TRBJ2-1 and V is TRBV15, with 7 bases identical to TRBD2. The CDR3 consists of 14 residues. V dropped 5 bases and J dropped 9; count of bases not matched to a gene: 10. Germline V CDR1 and CDR2: LNHNV, YYDKDF (reference sequence). The CDR3 spells CATSPSGIWSEQFF. The CDR3 coding sequence is TGTGCCACCAGCCCCAGCGGGATCTGGAGTGAGCAGTTCTTC.